The 24 T cell receptor beta chains in this list originate from one sample, sequenced in a study of early T cells in non-severe SARS-CoV-2 infection. TCRdb reanalysed the 5' RACE reads using MiXCR and keeps one entry per CDR3 protein. The sample shows about 25,000 distinct CDR3 sequences, around 5% of them seen only once. Sequencing was carried out using whole blood. The receptor set was obtained from an adult who was a healthcare worker with PCR-confirmed SARS-CoV-2 infection or an uninfected control (not recorded which).

This clonotype was observed at least ten times. The chain employs TRBV3-1 and TRBJ2-1; TRBD1 is a possible D gene (5 bases). The CDR3 is 20 residues long. In germline, CDR1 is LGHDT, CDR2 YNNKEL (reference sequence). V was trimmed by 2 bases and J by 4 bases, leaving 27 bases between them. The CDR3 loop reads CASSQRLVSTGWGLYNEQFF. The CDR3 bases are TGTGCCAGCAGCCAAAGATTAGTGTCAACGGGTTGGGGCCTGTACAATGAGCAGTTCTTC.

This clonotype was detected many times. The J gene is TRBJ1-2, the V gene TRBV5-1, with 9 bases identical to TRBD1. V was pared by 3 bases and J by 4 bases, with 7 bases of the junction left unmatched. The germline CDR1 and CDR2 sequences are SGHRS and YFSETQ. CDR3 length: 15 amino acids. The DNA of the CDR3 is TGCGCCAGCAGCTCGGGACAGGGACTCGTCTATGGCTACACCTTC. Encoded protein: CASSSGQGLVYGYTF.

This clonotype was seen at least ten times. The V and J genes are TRBV6-5 and TRBJ1-5; TRBD1 matches 8 bases. The CDR3 covers 15 residues. Germline CDR1 reads MNHEY; CDR2 reads SVGAGI. The V segment lost 7 bases and the J segment 6 bases; nucleotides outside the gene matches: 11. CDR3 coding DNA: TGTGCCAGCAAAGCCGACAGGGGCGTCTTTCAGCCCCAGCATTTT. This codes for CASKADRGVFQPQHF.

This clonotype has a count of ten or more. V is TRBV20-1 and J is TRBJ1-5; the match to TRBD1 covers 9 bases. The CDR3 spans 12 residues. Germline V lookup: CDR1 DFQATT, CDR2 SNEGSKA (reference sequence). The CDR3 DNA follows: TGCGCCCTGGACAGGGGAAATTTGCCCCAGCATTTT. Residues: CALDRGNLPQHF.

This clonotype was recorded many times. The gene calls are TRBV14 and TRBJ1-6; TRBD1 agrees at 10 bases. Germline CDR1 is SGHDN and CDR2 is FVKESK. The ends lost 1 base at V and 0 bases at J; junction bases unmatched: 6. The CDR3 loop spans 19 amino acids. CDR3 bases: TGTGCCAGCAGCCAAGCCCGGACAGGGGGAAGCTCCTATAATTCACCCCTCCACTTT. Protein product: CASSQARTGGSSYNSPLHF.

This clonotype occurred many times. The CDR3, as DNA: TGTGCCAGCAGTGGATTCCCCGTCTCGGGGAGCTCCTATAATTCACCCCTCCACTTT. Translating it yields CASSGFPVSGSSYNSPLHF. This sequence joins TRBV25-1 and TRBJ1-6; D is undetermined. This CDR3 is 19 amino acids long. The germline CDR1 and CDR2 sequences are MGHDK and SYGVNS. The V gene lost 4 bases and the J gene lost 0 bases, with 19 bases spanning the gap.

The genes are TRBV5-1 and TRBJ1-1; D is unresolved. The CDR3 contains 13 residues. V was trimmed by 1 base and J by 3 bases, leaving 7 bases between them. CDR1 is SGHRS and CDR2 is YFSETQ in the germline V gene. CDR3 DNA: TGCGCCAGCAGCTTGTTAGCGGACACTGAAGCTTTCTTT. It translates to CASSLLADTEAFF.

This clonotype was observed many times. This chain connects TRBV7-3 to TRBJ2-7, with 7 bases aligning to TRBD2. Germline CDR1 reads SGHTA; CDR2 reads FQGTGA. Trimming cost V 4 bases and J 6 bases; bases outside gene matches: 12. This CDR3 spans 15 amino acids. The CDR3, as DNA: TGTGCCAGCAGCTCCAGACTAGCCCGCTTTGGCGAGCAGTACTTC. Translating gives CASSSRLARFGEQYF.

This clonotype was picked up many times. This chain joins TRBV12-3 or TRBV12-4 and TRBJ2-1, with 7 bases matching TRBD1. The junction had 4 bases not matched to a gene; V was cut back by 8 bases and J by 3 bases. CDR3 length: 13 amino acids. CDR3: CASGTVVYNEQFF. As DNA, the CDR3 is TGTGCCAGCGGGACAGTCGTCTACAATGAGCAGTTCTTC.

This clonotype appeared a few times. The chain carries TRBV5-1 and TRBJ2-1; 9 bases match TRBD2. V trimming: 4 bases; J trimming: 8 bases; junction bases outside the gene matches: 10. The CDR3 length is 15 residues. Germline V gene data show CDR1 as SGHRS and CDR2 as YFSETQ. CDR3 sequence: CASSPIAGAWDEQFF. The CDR3 bases are TGCGCCAGCAGCCCGATAGCGGGGGCCTGGGATGAGCAGTTCTTC.

This clonotype was detected ten times or more. This chain uses TRBV5-1 with TRBJ1-3; the D is unclear. The CDR3 covers 16 residues. CDR1 and CDR2 from the germline V gene are SGHRS and YFSETQ. V was pared by 0 bases and J by 0 bases, with 10 bases between. Here the CDR3 reads CASSLGHRSSGNTIYF. DNA for the CDR3: TGCGCCAGCAGCTTGGGACATCGCAGCTCTGGAAACACCATATATTTT.

Remarks on this clonotype: A read error is possible here, since a much larger clone lies one base away. The chain is built from TRBV2 and TRBJ2-5; no clear D. The V and J ends lost 3 bases and 7 bases respectively, with 9 bases between them. The CDR3 contains 12 residues. Germline assignment: CDR1 SNHLY and CDR2 FYNNEI. The CDR3 sequence is CASSESSPTQYF. The CDR3, as DNA: TGTGCCAGCAGTGAGTCGTCCCCGACCCAGTACTTC.

The chain couples TRBV29-1 to TRBJ2-7, with D tentatively TRBD1 (6 bases). Per germline, CDR1 SQVTM and CDR2 ANQGSEA. The ends were cut back, 6 bases at V and 1 base at J, with 10 bases in the middle. The CDR3 spans 12 residues. The chain's CDR3 is CSVRDTSYEQYF. The CDR3 DNA is TGCAGCGTGAGGGACACGTCCTACGAGCAGTACTTC.

This clonotype occurred many times. The genes are TRBV5-1 and TRBJ2-1; 8 nucleotides align to TRBD2. With 0 bases clipped from V and 4 bases from J, the junction kept 3 bases outside the gene matches. Germline V gene sequence: CDR1 SGHRS, CDR2 YFSETQ. The CDR3 covers 15 residues. The CDR3 region is CASSLVLAVYNEQFF. As DNA, the CDR3 is TGCGCCAGCAGCTTGGTACTAGCGGTTTACAATGAGCAGTTCTTC.

This clonotype was observed many times. The chain has TRBV18 and TRBJ1-6; D might be TRBD1 (6 bases). The CDR3 totals 12 residues. The germline V gene has CDR1 KGHSH and CDR2 LQKENI. The V end was cut by 1 base, the J end by 14 bases, with 9 bases between. The CDR3 region has the DNA TGTGCCAGCTCACCACAAACAGGGACCCTCCACTTT. Translation: CASSPQTGTLHF.

The chain is built from TRBV5-1 and TRBJ2-3; no firm D call. Germline loops: CDR1 SGHRS, CDR2 YFSETQ. Trimming removed 2 bases from V and 10 bases from J, with 26 bases in between. The CDR3 loop spans 17 amino acids. In DNA form, the CDR3 reads TGCGCCAGCAGCTTTATAGGACGTGTAATTCCTATCGGCGCGCAGTATTTT. Its protein product is CASSFIGRVIPIGAQYF.

This clonotype was seen ten or more times. The rearrangement links TRBV20-1 to TRBJ1-1, with 7 bases fitting TRBD1. Germline lookup yields CDR1 DFQATT and CDR2 SNEGSKA (reference sequence). This CDR3 is 14 amino acids long. Trimming cost V 4 bases and J 7 bases; bases outside gene matches: 12. The CDR3 reads CSATRNGQANEAFF. In nucleotides, the CDR3 is TGCAGTGCTACACGTAATGGACAGGCTAATGAAGCTTTCTTT.

This clonotype was found a few times. The chain joins TRBV15 to TRBJ1-1; TRBD1 is a possible D gene (5 bases). Germline-derived CDR1 and CDR2 are LNHNV and YYDKDF (reference sequence). Between the trimmed V and J ends, which lost 4 bases and 6 bases, there was a span of 18 bases. CDR3 size: 15 residues. The CDR3 loop reads CATSTGTGWGSEAFF. CDR3 sequence (DNA): TGTGCCACCAGCACCGGGACCGGTTGGGGATCTGAAGCTTTCTTT.

This clonotype was seen at least ten times. V gene TRBV5-1 combines with J gene TRBJ2-7; 9 bases fit TRBD1. The CDR3 is made up of 15 amino acids. The V and J ends lost 1 base and 5 bases, in that order; junction bases with no gene match: 7. Per the germline V gene, CDR1 is SGHRS and CDR2 is YFSETQ. The CDR3 region is CASSLSGQGGDEQYF. CDR3 nucleotide sequence: TGCGCCAGCAGCTTGTCGGGACAGGGAGGGGACGAGCAGTACTTC.

This clonotype was recorded at least ten times. The rearrangement joins TRBV6-5 to TRBJ1-5; TRBD1 agrees at 7 bases. CDR3 size: 14 residues. J lost 0 bases, V lost 6 bases, and 2 bases had no gene match. Germline V gene data show CDR1 as MNHEY and CDR2 as SVGAGI. This chain's CDR3 is CASSQGVSNQPQHF. The DNA for the CDR3 is TGTGCCAGCAGCCAGGGGGTTAGCAATCAGCCCCAGCATTTT.

This chain uses TRBV19 with TRBJ2-6; D remains ambiguous. This CDR3 spans 15 amino acids. Germline assignment: CDR1 LNHDA and CDR2 SQIVND (reference sequence). V shed 2 bases and J shed 1 base, with 6 bases lying between them. The CDR3 loop is CASSIRQSGANVLTF. DNA of the CDR3: TGTGCCAGTAGTATAAGGCAATCTGGGGCCAACGTCCTGACTTTC.

In this sample, this clonotype turned up many times. The chain employs TRBV5-1 and TRBJ2-4; TRBD2 might be the D (5 bases). V lost 2 bases, J lost 9 bases, and 15 bases lay in between. Germline V gene data show CDR1 as SGHRS and CDR2 as YFSETQ. The CDR3 has 14 amino acids. The CDR3 loop is CASSLGPTEGIQYF. DNA of the CDR3: TGCGCCAGCAGCTTAGGACCCACAGAGGGCATTCAGTACTTC.

The chain employs TRBV20-1 and TRBJ1-4; 7 positions match TRBD1. This CDR3 is 12 amino acids long. The junction had 7 bases not matched to a gene; V was cut back by 7 bases and J by 8 bases. Germline V gene sequence: CDR1 DFQATT, CDR2 SNEGSKA (reference sequence). This CDR3 reads CSGGGGQEKLFF. The CDR3 DNA is TGCAGTGGAGGAGGGGGACAGGAAAAACTGTTTTTT.

The V and J genes are TRBV5-6 and TRBJ1-4; 9 bases line up with TRBD1. Germline CDR1 is SGHDT and CDR2 is YYEEEE. The V gene end was trimmed by 0 bases and the J gene end by 7 bases; junction bases not matched to a gene: 4. There are 15 residues in the CDR3. The chain's CDR3 is CASSLEGQGREKLFF. CDR3 in DNA: TGTGCCAGCAGCTTGGAGGGACAGGGACGTGAAAAACTGTTTTTT.